This TCR beta chain was observed in a study of blood T cell repertoires in COVID-19. Study summary: Sites in the United States, Italy and Spain provided acute and convalescent COVID-19 samples. T cells, B-cell-depleted T cells, or PBMCs supplied cDNA or gDNA.

CDR1 is LGHNA, CDR2 YNFKEQ, per germline. V trimming: 3 bases; J trimming: 6 bases; junction bases outside the gene matches: 1. This CDR3 contains 15 residues. Authors' data handling: Amplification of reference gene primers provided the estimated nucleated cell counts. Only in-frame clones appear in the TCRdb table, and some are missing; sequencing was by immunoSEQ multiplex PCR. V, J and clone size are taken as reported in that table, and D and trimming were inferred from the DNA itself. This sample yields 100,000 to 150,000 clones, of which over 75% are seen a single time; more than 9.5% belongs to the top ten.

The rearrangement joins TRBV4-2 to TRBJ2-2; 13 nucleotides agree with TRBD2. The sample taken for sequencing was peripheral blood. This clonotype was obtained from a man aged 40-49 years with active or convalescent COVID-19. The CDR3 coding sequence is TGTGCCAGCAGCCAGACTAGCGGGGGGTCCGGGGAGCTGTTTTTT. As protein: CASSQTSGGSGELFF.